The 7 T cell receptor beta chains listed next were all sequenced from one sample in a study of cytomegalovirus exposure and HLA in healthy donors. Vbeta (60) and Jbeta (13) primers were used in the PCR. Produced via immunoSEQ multiplex PCR; TCRdb's table is partial and in-frame only. The sample consists of 100,000 to 150,000 clones, about 82% of them appearing once. Sequenced: PBMCs. These receptors all come from a boy under 18 in good health and CMV-seronegative.

This clone came up once. The chain couples TRBV28 to TRBJ1-2, with TRBD1 identical over 11 bases. The CDR3 has 13 amino acids. The germline V gene encodes CDR1 MDHEN and CDR2 SYDVKM. The V and J ends lost 10 bases and 7 bases, in that order; junction bases with no gene match: 8. Written as DNA, the CDR3 is TGTGCCATCCACGGACAGGGGGCTTCTGGCTACACCTTC. It encodes CAIHGQGASGYTF.

The sample holds one count of this clone. V is TRBV5-4 and J is TRBJ2-7, with 7 bases that match TRBD2. The junction had 14 bases not matched to a gene; V was cut back by 5 bases and J by 6 bases. Germline values: CDR1 SGHNT, CDR2 YYREEE (reference sequence). The CDR3 has 15 residues. CDR3: CASSTDPGGVGEQYF. CDR3 nucleotides: TGTGCCAGCAGTACGGATCCGGGAGGCGTGGGCGAGCAGTACTTC.

The gene calls are TRBV13 and TRBJ2-3, with 12 bases identical to TRBD1. The V and J ends lost 3 bases and 6 bases, in that order; junction bases with no gene match: 7. Germline CDR1 reads PRHDT; CDR2 reads FYEKMQ (reference sequence). This CDR3 spans 16 amino acids. The CDR3 nucleotides read TGTGCCAGCAGCTTCCTACCGGGACAGGGGGCGGATACGCAGTATTTT. Translating it yields CASSFLPGQGADTQYF.

The rearrangement joins TRBV30 to TRBJ2-1; TRBD2 might be the D (5 bases). V was cut by 5 bases and J by 3 bases, with 8 bases left in between. CDR1 is GTSNPN and CDR2 is SVGIG in the germline V gene (reference sequence). The CDR3 totals 12 residues. This CDR3 reads CAWGRDYNEQFF. CDR3 coding DNA: TGTGCCTGGGGACGGGACTACAATGAGCAGTTCTTC.

This rearrangement joins TRBV5-6 to TRBJ1-1, with TRBD1 matching 10 bases. The trim removed 4 bases at V and 0 bases at J, leaving 12 bases unmatched. The germline CDR1 and CDR2 sequences are SGHDT and YYEEEE. This CDR3 is built from 18 residues. The DNA for the CDR3 is TGTGCCAGCAGCCTTCGGACAGGGGGTAGGATGATGAACACTGAAGCTTTCTTT. Its translation is CASSLRTGGRMMNTEAFF.

In nucleotides, the CDR3 is TGCGCCAGCAGCCCCGGGACTAGCGGGAGGGCCGCTGGGGAGACCCAGTACTTC. Amino acid sequence: CASSPGTSGRAAGETQYF. This chain connects TRBV4-1 to TRBJ2-5; TRBD2 aligns across 16 bases. CDR3 size: 18 residues. The V and J ends lost 4 bases and 5 bases, in that order; junction bases with no gene match: 10. Germline loops: CDR1 MGHRA, CDR2 YSYEKL.

This sequence joins TRBV5-1 and TRBJ2-2, with 7 positions matching TRBD2. The J segment lost 5 bases and the V segment lost 5 bases, leaving 6 bases of the junction unmatched. CDR1 and CDR2 (germline): SGHRS, YFSETQ. The CDR3 has 14 residues. CDR3 in amino acids: CASSREVGTGELFF. The CDR3 DNA follows: TGCGCCAGCAGTCGGGAGGTGGGGACCGGGGAGCTGTTTTTT.